This entry describes one T cell receptor beta chain. Its antigen is still unknown. The germline gives CDR1 DFQATT, CDR2 SNEGSKA (reference sequence). The germline V and J ends were trimmed by 4 bases and 0 bases, with 10 bases remaining between them. The length of the CDR3 is 13 residues. This record comes from a study of Graves' ophthalmopathy and Graves' hyperthyroidism. RNA transcripts yielded amplified TCR beta CDR3 regions. The authors performed first-round RT-PCR with HTBI primers and then a second-round multiplex PCR. In TCRdb, the multiplex PCR reads were re-called with MiXCR into one record per CDR3 protein. The sample holds over a million distinct CDR3 sequences, about 36% seen once. Included hyperthyroidism patients were aged 18 to 65 and newly diagnosed (under 2 months' duration). In this cohort, patients with other autoimmune diseases, uncontrolled infections, pregnancy or lactation were excluded.

General study findings and limits: Detection in blood was also observed for most expanded thyroid clonotypes above 0.001 frequency.

Specimen: peripheral blood or thyroid tissue (not recorded which). This chain connects TRBV20-1 to TRBJ2-7; weak D call: TRBD1 (6 bases). The source is an adult man with Graves' hyperthyroidism. This chain's CDR3 is CSATTGFSYEQYF. The CDR3 DNA sequence: TGCAGTGCTACCACAGGGTTCTCCTACGAGCAGTACTTC.